The source of this T cell receptor (beta chain) is a study of spatial heterogeneity in lung cancer. Study background: Consistently, beta-chain sequences turned up in larger numbers than alpha-chain sequences did. Raw-read counts averaged over ten per unique TCR and UMI combination. Points from the study as a whole: Circulating ubiquitous expanded tumor TCRs were observed more frequently at resection than at follow-up.

Concerning this clonotype: Antigen specificity is unknown.

Every TCR cDNA molecule bore its own unique molecular identifier. TCRdb redid the calling of the 5' RACE reads with MiXCR, one entry per CDR3 protein. The sample holds approximately 44,000 distinct CDR3 sequences; 10% to 15% are singletons and the top ten take approximately 38%. As to time point: sample taken at primary tumor resection. The authors sequenced whole RNA from tumor, nontumor lung or frozen PBMC without sorting. With 5 bases clipped from V and 2 bases from J, the junction kept 14 bases outside the gene matches. Germline V gene data show CDR1 as SGHTA and CDR2 as FQGNSA. This CDR3 spans 19 amino acids.

The chain uses TRBV7-2 and TRBJ2-3; 12 bases agree with TRBD2. The specimen was PBMCs, collected at surgery. This clonotype was obtained from a female donor with early-stage non-small cell lung cancer. Here the CDR3 reads CASSPTSYSSGGVTDTQYF. CDR3 nucleotides: TGTGCCAGCAGCCCAACCTCCTATTCTAGCGGGGGGGTCACAGATACGCAGTATTTT.